Listed here are 6 T cell receptor beta chains from one sample, sequenced in a study of blood T cell repertoires in COVID-19 (dated by TCRdb to the early 2020s). The method behind the library was the immunoSEQ multiplex PCR assay. In TCRdb, the immuneACCESS table is reduced to in-frame sequences with V and J assigned. These tables do not hold every clone; where another copy was compared, an unresolved V gene accounts for under half, and the others remain unexplained. A total of some 280,000 clones appear in this sample, around four fifths of them only once. The top ten clonotypes cover approximately 3.8% of the sample. The sequenced sample was peripheral blood. The receptors were gathered from a woman aged 50 to 65 with active or convalescent COVID-19.

The chain is built from TRBV14 and TRBJ1-1; D unresolved. The CDR3 sequence is 14 residues long. CDR1 is SGHDN and CDR2 is FVKESK in the germline V gene. Trimming removed 4 bases from V and 4 bases from J, with 13 bases in between. The CDR3 loop is CASSRMGRGTEAFF. In nucleotides, the CDR3 is TGTGCCAGCAGCCGGATGGGGAGAGGCACTGAAGCTTTCTTT. The full variable domain, with the rest looked up from reference TRBV14 and TRBJ1-1, is EAGVTQFPSHSVIEKGQTVTLRCDPISGHDNLYWYRRVMGKEIKFLLHFVKESKQDESGMPNNRFLAERTGGTYSTLKVQPAELEDSGVYFCASSRMGRGTEAFFGQGTRLTVV.

The count of this clone is one. This chain joins TRBV5-1 and TRBJ1-1, with TRBD1 matching 7 bases. Unmatched junction bases numbered 11, after V lost 4 bases and J lost 5 bases. Germline assignment: CDR1 SGHRS and CDR2 YFSETQ. This CDR3 is built from 15 residues. The CDR3 bases are TGCGCCAGCAGCGGAGGACAGGTAATTACGACTGAAGCTTTCTTT. It encodes CASSGGQVITTEAFF.

This chain connects TRBV5-1 to TRBJ1-1, with a weak D call TRBD1 (5 bases). There are 15 residues in the CDR3. V dropped 4 bases and J dropped 0 bases, with 13 bases sitting between them. Germline CDR1 SGHRS, CDR2 YFSETQ. The CDR3 DNA follows: TGCGCCAGCAGCCAAATGGGGGGAATGAACACTGAAGCTTTCTTT. Residues: CASSQMGGMNTEAFF.

The rearrangement joins TRBV11-3 to TRBJ1-2; 7 bases match TRBD1. V was pared by 0 bases and J by 7 bases, with 2 bases of the junction left unmatched. The CDR3 contains 13 residues. Germline CDR1 SGHNT, CDR2 YENEEA. In nucleotides, the CDR3 is TGTGCCAGCAGCTTAGAAGGGGGCTTTGGCTACACCTTC. Translated, it gives CASSLEGGFGYTF.

J is TRBJ1-3 and V is TRBV15; D is perhaps TRBD1 (5 bases). Trimming stripped 0 bases from V and 3 bases from J, with 12 bases between. CDR1 is LNHNV and CDR2 is YYDKDF in the germline V gene (reference sequence). The CDR3 spans 16 residues. The CDR3, as DNA: TGTGCCACCAGCAGAGATAGGGGTTTCTTTGGAAACACCATATATTTT. Translation gives CATSRDRGFFGNTIYF.

The gene calls are TRBV25-1 and TRBJ2-2; 7 bases align to TRBD2. Germline assignment: CDR1 MGHDK and CDR2 SYGVNS. V dropped 6 bases and J dropped 6; count of bases not matched to a gene: 10. The CDR3 consists of 15 residues. The CDR3 coding sequence is TGTGCCAGCAGCGTCGGAGGCGGGAGTCCCGGGGAGCTGTTTTTT. Translation gives CASSVGGGSPGELFF. Drawing the rest from reference TRBV25-1 and TRBJ2-2, the complete variable domain is EADIYQTPRYLVIGTGKKITLECSQTMGHDKMYWYQQDPGMELHLIHYSYGVNSTEKGDLSSESTVSRIRTEHFPLTLESARPSHTSQYLCASSVGGGSPGELFFGEGSRLTVL.